The 14 T cell receptor beta chains reported below all come from one sample, sequenced in a study of T cells after yellow fever vaccination. Each CDR3 protein is one row after TCRdb ran MiXCR on the 5' RACE reads. This repertoire shows 450,000 to 550,000 distinct CDR3 sequences, 21% found once; its top ten account for approximately 16%. Sequencing was performed on PBMCs, taken 20 to 25 days after the first yellow fever vaccination. These receptor sequences come from a young man who received the YFV17D yellow fever vaccine.

The rearrangement links TRBV7-3 to TRBJ2-2; possibly TRBD1 for D (5 bases). In germline, CDR1 is SGHTA, CDR2 FQGTGA. The CDR3 extends over 17 amino acids. V dropped 1 base and J dropped 0 bases, with 12 bases sitting between them. The CDR3 region has the DNA TGTGCCAGCAGCTTAATCTCGGGCAGGGCGAACACCGGGGAGCTGTTTTTT. It translates to CASSLISGRANTGELFF.

The chain combines TRBV20-1 with TRBJ2-5; D unresolved. Germline-derived CDR1 and CDR2 are DFQATT and SNEGSKA (reference sequence). Trimming removed 4 bases from V and 0 bases from J, with 12 bases in between. This CDR3 is 14 amino acids long. CDR3 in DNA: TGCAGTGCTAAAGGCCAATTGTACCAAGAGACCCAGTACTTC. Protein: CSAKGQLYQETQYF.

The V call is TRBV12-3 or TRBV12-4, the J call TRBJ1-6; D not certain. The CDR3 is 14 residues long. V shed 2 bases and J shed 9 bases, with 11 bases lying between them. The CDR3 coding sequence is TGTGCCAGCAGTTTACTACCGGGGAGTTCACCCCTCCACTTT. This gives the protein CASSLLPGSSPLHF.

This chain links TRBV11-1 with TRBJ2-1, with 8 positions matching TRBD2. Germline trimming cut 1 base from V and 5 bases from J; bases unmatched to any gene: 13. The germline V gene has CDR1 SGHAT and CDR2 FQDESV (reference sequence). CDR3 length: 18 amino acids. In DNA, the CDR3 is TGTGCCAGCAGCTTAGTAAGGGGACTAGGCCCCGCACACAATGAGCAGTTCTTC. Translation: CASSLVRGLGPAHNEQFF.

The chain joins TRBV7-2 to TRBJ2-5, with 7 nucleotides matching TRBD2. Germline V lookup: CDR1 SGHTA, CDR2 FQGNSA. With V trimmed by 4 bases and J by 1 base, 3 bases remained unmatched. The length of the CDR3 is 14 residues. The CDR3 loop reads CASSYKRGQETQYF. The CDR3 region has the DNA TGTGCCAGCAGCTACAAGCGGGGCCAAGAGACCCAGTACTTC. Combining the CDR3 with reference TRBV7-2 and TRBJ2-5 gives the whole variable domain GAGVSQSPSNKVTEKGKDVELRCDPISGHTALYWYRQSLGQGLEFLIYFQGNSAPDKSGLPSDRFSAERTGGSVSTLTIQRTQQEDSAVYLCASSYKRGQETQYFGPGTRLLVL.

This rearrangement joins TRBV7-9 to TRBJ2-3; the D gene is possibly TRBD2 (5 bases). V lost 11 bases, J lost 4 bases, and 13 bases lay in between. Germline V lookup: CDR1 SEHNR, CDR2 FQNEAQ (reference sequence). The CDR3 runs to 12 residues. Here the CDR3 reads CACTSSSDTQYF. Written as DNA, the CDR3 is TGTGCCTGTACCTCTAGCTCAGATACGCAGTATTTT.

This sequence joins TRBV12-3 or TRBV12-4 and TRBJ1-4, with D unresolved. There are 14 residues in the CDR3. Trimming removed 3 bases from V and 7 bases from J, with 12 bases in between. CDR3 DNA: TGTGCCAGCAGTTTTGTGGGGATGGCTGAAAAACTGTTTTTT. It yields the protein CASSFVGMAEKLFF.

This clonotype was observed once. V is TRBV3-1 and J is TRBJ2-7; weak D call: TRBD1 (5 bases). Germline CDR1 is LGHDT and CDR2 is YNNKEL (reference sequence). Trimming cost V 7 bases and J 7 bases, with 14 bases left between them. This CDR3 contains 12 residues. CDR3: CASTQWGREQYF. In DNA form, the CDR3 reads TGTGCCAGCACCCAGTGGGGCCGGGAGCAGTACTTC.

The chain couples TRBV3-1 to TRBJ2-5; D might be TRBD1 (6 bases). The CDR3 length is 16 residues. Per the germline V gene, CDR1 is LGHDT and CDR2 is YNNKEL (reference sequence). Between the trimmed V and J ends, which lost 2 bases and 5 bases, there was a span of 18 bases. This chain's CDR3 is CASSQLYGGGEETQYF. CDR3 DNA sequence: TGTGCCAGCAGCCAACTATATGGTGGGGGCGAGGAGACCCAGTACTTC.

This clonotype has just a few counts. The chain links TRBV15 to TRBJ2-2; weak D call: TRBD2 (5 bases). From germline, CDR1 is LNHNV and CDR2 YYDKDF (reference sequence). This CDR3 has 16 amino acids. Trimming stripped 0 bases from V and 4 bases from J, with 12 bases between. CDR3 sequence reads: CATSRERVAGTGELFF. The CDR3 DNA reads TGTGCCACCAGCAGAGAGAGGGTCGCTGGCACCGGGGAGCTGTTTTTT.

This clonotype has only a few counts. The CDR3 spells CASSRQQGMYQETQYF. CDR3 sequence (DNA): TGCGCCAGCAGCCGACAACAGGGGATGTACCAAGAGACCCAGTACTTC. The J gene is TRBJ2-5, the V gene TRBV4-3, with 7 bases that match TRBD1. The CDR3 loop spans 16 amino acids. Germline V CDR1 and CDR2: LGHNA, YSLEER. V trimming: 4 bases; J trimming: 0 bases; junction bases outside the gene matches: 8.

Ten or more counts support this clonotype. The chain links TRBV9 to TRBJ1-1, with a weak D call TRBD1 (5 bases). V was shortened by 4 bases and J by 11 bases, with 15 bases between the two germline ends. CDR3 length equals 12 residues. CDR1 and CDR2 (germline): SGDLS, YYNGEE. DNA for the CDR3: TGTGCCAGCAGCCCTCCCCCGGGGCCCGCTTTCTTT. This codes for CASSPPPGPAFF.

V gene TRBV5-1 combines with J gene TRBJ1-4; D remains ambiguous. The germline V gene encodes CDR1 SGHRS and CDR2 YFSETQ. Trimming pared 4 bases from V and 8 bases from J, leaving 12 bases between. This CDR3 has 13 residues. The CDR3, as DNA: TGCGCCAGCAGCGCGGACCATCGGGAAAAACTGTTTTTT. It yields the protein CASSADHREKLFF.

This clonotype was seen a few times. This rearrangement joins TRBV10-3 to TRBJ1-1; TRBD1 matches 8 bases. V was pared by 4 bases and J by 0 bases, with 7 bases of the junction left unmatched. Germline assignment: CDR1 ENHRY and CDR2 SYGVKD. There are 16 residues in the CDR3. CDR3 sequence reads: CAISGGQVELNTEAFF. In DNA, the CDR3 is TGTGCCATCAGTGGGGGACAGGTCGAACTGAACACTGAAGCTTTCTTT.